The entry that follows covers one T cell receptor beta chain sequence. The data were taken from a study of blood T cell repertoires in COVID-19. Overall study context: In each case, the material was cDNA or gDNA derived from T cells, B-cell-depleted T cells, or PBMCs.

In the study's own analysis: Reference gene primer amplification yielded estimated nucleated cell counts. The table came from immunoSEQ multiplex PCR; TCRdb's copy has only in-frame clones and leaves some out. Clone size and the V and J calls come from that table; the DNA yielded D and trimming. The repertoire includes around 130,000 clones, more than 70% of them detected once, and under 5% sits in the top ten. The source of this sequence is a man in his fifties or sixties with acute or convalescent COVID-19. The sequencing input was peripheral blood.

CDR3 bases: TGTGCCAGCAGCGTATCTAGGGCTAGCGGGACTTCCTACAATGAGCAGTTCTTC. Residues: CASSVSRASGTSYNEQFF. V gene TRBV9 combines with J gene TRBJ2-1, with 9 bases that match TRBD2. Per germline, CDR1 SGDLS and CDR2 YYNGEE. CDR3 length: 18 residues. J was trimmed by 1 base and V by 1 base; bases with no gene match: 9. The variable domain in full, completed from reference TRBV9 and TRBJ2-1, reads DSGVTQTPKHLITATGQRVTLRCSPRSGDLSVYWYQQSLDQGLQFLIQYYNGEERAKGNILERFSAQQFPDLHSELNLSSLELGDSALYFCASSVSRASGTSYNEQFFGPGTRLTVL.